A single TCR beta chain is shown here with its context. Its cognate antigen is unknown. The data were obtained in a study of T cells in localized non-small cell lung cancer. Study-wide findings and caveats: Appearances in adjacent lung were noted for a median around 55 of the top 100 tumor clones.

TCRdb's table, derived via immunoSEQ multiplex PCR, lists solely in-frame clones and lacks some. The data contain tens of thousands of clones, 85% to 90% of them seen just once; the ten biggest clones take up more than 15%. Germline V gene lookup returns CDR1 MNHEY and CDR2 SVGAGI. The V gene lost 8 bases and the J gene lost 4 bases, with 19 bases spanning the gap. The CDR3 runs 15 residues. The chain has TRBV6-5 and TRBJ2-3; D is unresolved. The clonotype originates from a woman aged 40-69 years with stage II squamous cell lung carcinoma. The specimen was PBMCs, collected before any cancer treatment. This CDR3 is CASRPRNRVSDTQYF. DNA for the CDR3: TGTGCCAGCCGCCCCCGAAATCGAGTATCAGATACGCAGTATTTT.